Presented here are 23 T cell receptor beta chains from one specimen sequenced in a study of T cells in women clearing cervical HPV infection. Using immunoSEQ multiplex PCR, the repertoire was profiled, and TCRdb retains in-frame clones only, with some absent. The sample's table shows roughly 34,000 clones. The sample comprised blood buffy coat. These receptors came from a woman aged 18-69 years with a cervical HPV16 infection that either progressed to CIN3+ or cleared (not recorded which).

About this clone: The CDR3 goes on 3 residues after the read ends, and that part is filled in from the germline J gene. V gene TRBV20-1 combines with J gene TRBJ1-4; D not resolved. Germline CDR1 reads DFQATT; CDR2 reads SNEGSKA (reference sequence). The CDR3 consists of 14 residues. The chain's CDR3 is CSARDLTAGSPLFF. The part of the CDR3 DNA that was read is TGCAGTGCTAGAGATCTCACAGCTGGTTCACCA.

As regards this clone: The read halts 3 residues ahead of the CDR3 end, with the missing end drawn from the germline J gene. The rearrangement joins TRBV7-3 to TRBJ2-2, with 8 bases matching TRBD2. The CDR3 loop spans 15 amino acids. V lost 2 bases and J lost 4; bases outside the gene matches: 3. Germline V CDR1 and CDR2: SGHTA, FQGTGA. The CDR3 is CASSLLAGTTGELFF. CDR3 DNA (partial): TGTGCCAGCAGCTTATTAGCGGGGACCACCGGGGAG.

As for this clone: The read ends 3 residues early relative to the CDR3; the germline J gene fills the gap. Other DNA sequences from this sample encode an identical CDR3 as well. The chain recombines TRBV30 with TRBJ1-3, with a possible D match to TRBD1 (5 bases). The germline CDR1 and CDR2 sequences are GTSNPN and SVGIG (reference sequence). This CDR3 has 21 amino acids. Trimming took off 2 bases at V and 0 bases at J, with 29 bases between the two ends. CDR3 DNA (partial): TGTGCCTGGAGTCCCAGTACCGGGGCCACAACGCGGGGCTACTCTGGAAACACC. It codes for CAWSPSTGATTRGYSGNT. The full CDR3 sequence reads CAWSPSTGATTRGYSGNTIYF.

The CDR3: CSARVSSGGNQETQYF. The CDR3 bases that were read are TGCAGTGCTAGAGTTAGTAGCGGGGGTAATCAAGAGACC. This chain uses TRBV20-1 with TRBJ2-5; TRBD2 matches 9 bases. Read sequence stops 3 residues before the CDR3 end, and the germline J gene provides the missing end. The V gene's germline CDR1 is DFQATT and CDR2 SNEGSKA (reference sequence). V trimming: 1 base; J trimming: 2 bases; junction bases outside the gene matches: 8. CDR3 length equals 16 residues.

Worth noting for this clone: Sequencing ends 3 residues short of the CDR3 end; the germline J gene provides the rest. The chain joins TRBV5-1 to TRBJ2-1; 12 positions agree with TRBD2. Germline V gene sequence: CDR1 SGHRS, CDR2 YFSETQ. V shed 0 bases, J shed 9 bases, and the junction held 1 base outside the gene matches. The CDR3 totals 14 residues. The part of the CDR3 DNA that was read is TGCGCCAGCAGCTTGGGGACTAGCGGGGTTGAG. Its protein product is CASSLGTSGVE. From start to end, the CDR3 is CASSLGTSGVEQFF.

The sequenced CDR3 bases are TGTGCCAGCAGCTTAGATTTCGGGTTTTCCTACGAC. It translates to CASSLDFGFSYD. The CDR3 reads in full as CASSLDFGFSYDYTF. V is TRBV7-6 and J is TRBJ1-2, with D unclear. The read terminates 3 residues ahead of where the CDR3 ends, so the germline J gene completes it. Germline V gene lookup returns CDR1 SGHVS and CDR2 FNYEAQ. The CDR3 runs 15 residues. Filled out from reference TRBV7-6 and TRBJ1-2, the complete variable domain reads GAGVSQSPRYKVTKRGQDVALRCDPISGHVSLYWYRQALGQGPEFLTYFNYEAQQDKSGLPNDRFSAERPEGSISTLTIQRTEQRDSAMYRCASSLDFGFSYDYTFGSGTRLTVV.

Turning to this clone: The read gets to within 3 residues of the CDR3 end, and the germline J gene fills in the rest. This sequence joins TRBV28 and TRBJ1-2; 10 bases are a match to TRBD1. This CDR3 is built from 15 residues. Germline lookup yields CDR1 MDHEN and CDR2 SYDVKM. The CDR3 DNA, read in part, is TGTGCCAGCAGTACCCGGACAGGGGGGCTTCGGGGC. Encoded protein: CASSTRTGGLRG. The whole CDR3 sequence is CASSTRTGGLRGYTF.

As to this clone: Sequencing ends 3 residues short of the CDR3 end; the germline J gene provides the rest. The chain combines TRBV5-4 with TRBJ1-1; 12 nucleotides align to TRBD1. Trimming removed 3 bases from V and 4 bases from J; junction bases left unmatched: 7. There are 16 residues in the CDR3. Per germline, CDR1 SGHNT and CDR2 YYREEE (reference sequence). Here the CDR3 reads CASSWGQGAITTEAFF. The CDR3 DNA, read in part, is TGTGCCAGCAGCTGGGGACAGGGGGCGATTACCACTGAA.

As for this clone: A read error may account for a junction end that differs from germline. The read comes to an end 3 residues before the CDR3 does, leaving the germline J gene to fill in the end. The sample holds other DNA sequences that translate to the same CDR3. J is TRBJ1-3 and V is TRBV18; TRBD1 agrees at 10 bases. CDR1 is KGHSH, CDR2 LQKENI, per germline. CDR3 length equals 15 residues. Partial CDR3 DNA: TGTGCCAGCTCAGAGGGACAGGGGCGAGCAAACACT. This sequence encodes CASSEGQGRANT. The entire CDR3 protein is CASSEGQGRANTIYF. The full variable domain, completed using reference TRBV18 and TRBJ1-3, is NAGVMQNPRHLVRRRGQEARLRCSPMKGHSHVYWYRQLPEEGLKFMVYLQKENIIDESGMPKERFSAEFPKEGPSILRIQQVVRGDSAAYFCASSEGQGRANTIYFGEGSWLTVV.

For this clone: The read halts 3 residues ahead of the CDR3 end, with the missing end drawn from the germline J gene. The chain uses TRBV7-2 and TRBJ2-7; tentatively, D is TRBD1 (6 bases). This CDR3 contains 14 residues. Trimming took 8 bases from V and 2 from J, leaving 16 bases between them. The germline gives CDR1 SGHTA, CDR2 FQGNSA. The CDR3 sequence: CASGRDTRTYEQYF. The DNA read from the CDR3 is TGTGCCAGCGGACGGGACACACGTACCTACGAG.

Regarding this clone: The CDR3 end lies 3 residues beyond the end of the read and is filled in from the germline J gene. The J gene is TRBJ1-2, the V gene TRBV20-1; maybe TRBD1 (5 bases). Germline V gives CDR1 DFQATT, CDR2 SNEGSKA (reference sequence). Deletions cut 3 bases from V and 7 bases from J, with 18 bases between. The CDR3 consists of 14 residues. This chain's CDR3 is CSASSGAGGSGYTF. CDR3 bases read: TGCAGTGCTAGTTCTGGGGCTGGCGGTAGTGGC.

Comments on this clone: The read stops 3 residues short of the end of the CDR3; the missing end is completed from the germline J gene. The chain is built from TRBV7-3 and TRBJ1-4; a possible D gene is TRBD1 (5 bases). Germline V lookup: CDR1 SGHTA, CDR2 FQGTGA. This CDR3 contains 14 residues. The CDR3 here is CASSLQGGGSPLFF. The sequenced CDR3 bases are TGTGCCAGCAGCTTACAGGGCGGAGGGTCACCA.

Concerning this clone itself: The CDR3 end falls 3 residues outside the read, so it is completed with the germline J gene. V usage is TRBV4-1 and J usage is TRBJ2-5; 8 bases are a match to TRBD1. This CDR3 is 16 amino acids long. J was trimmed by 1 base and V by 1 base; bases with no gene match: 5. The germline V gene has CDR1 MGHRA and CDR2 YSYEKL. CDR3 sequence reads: CASSQGGTGRQETQYF. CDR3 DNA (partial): TGCGCCAGCAGCCAAGGAGGGACAGGTCGCCAAGAGACC.

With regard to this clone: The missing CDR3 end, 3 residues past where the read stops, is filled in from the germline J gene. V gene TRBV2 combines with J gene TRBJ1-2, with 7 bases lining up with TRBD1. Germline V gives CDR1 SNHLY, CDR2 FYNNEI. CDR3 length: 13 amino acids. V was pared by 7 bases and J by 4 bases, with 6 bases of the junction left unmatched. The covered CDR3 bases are TGTGCCAGCACCGGACAGGCCATCTATGGC. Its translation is CASTGQAIYG. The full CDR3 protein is CASTGQAIYGYTF.

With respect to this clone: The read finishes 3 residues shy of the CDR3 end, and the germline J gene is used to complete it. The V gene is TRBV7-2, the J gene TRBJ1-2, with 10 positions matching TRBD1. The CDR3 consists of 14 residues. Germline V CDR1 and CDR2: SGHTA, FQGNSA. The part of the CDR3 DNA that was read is TGTGCCAGCAGGTCGGGACAGGGGTTCTTCGAC. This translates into CASRSGQGFFD. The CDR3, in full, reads CASRSGQGFFDYTF. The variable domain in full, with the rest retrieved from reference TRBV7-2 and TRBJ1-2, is GAGVSQSPSNKVTEKGKDVELRCDPISGHTALYWYRQSLGQGLEFLIYFQGNSAPDKSGLPSDRFSAERTGGSVSTLTIQRTQQEDSAVYLCASRSGQGFFDYTFGSGTRLTVV.

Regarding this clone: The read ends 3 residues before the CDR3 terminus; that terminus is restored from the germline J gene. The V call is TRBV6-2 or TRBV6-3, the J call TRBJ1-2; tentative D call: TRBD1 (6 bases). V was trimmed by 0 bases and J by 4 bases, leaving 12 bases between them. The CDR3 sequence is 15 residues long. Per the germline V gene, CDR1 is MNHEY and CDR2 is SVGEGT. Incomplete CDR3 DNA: TGTGCCAGCAGTTACTCGACACAGGGCGGCTATGGC. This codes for CASSYSTQGGYG. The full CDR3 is CASSYSTQGGYGYTF.

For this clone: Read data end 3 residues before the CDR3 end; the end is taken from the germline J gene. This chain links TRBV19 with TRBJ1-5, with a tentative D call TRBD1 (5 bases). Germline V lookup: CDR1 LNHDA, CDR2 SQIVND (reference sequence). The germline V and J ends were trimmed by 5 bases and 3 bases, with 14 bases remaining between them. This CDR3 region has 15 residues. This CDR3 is CASSGKGRPNQPQHF. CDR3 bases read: TGTGCCAGTAGTGGCAAGGGGCGACCCAATCAGCCC.

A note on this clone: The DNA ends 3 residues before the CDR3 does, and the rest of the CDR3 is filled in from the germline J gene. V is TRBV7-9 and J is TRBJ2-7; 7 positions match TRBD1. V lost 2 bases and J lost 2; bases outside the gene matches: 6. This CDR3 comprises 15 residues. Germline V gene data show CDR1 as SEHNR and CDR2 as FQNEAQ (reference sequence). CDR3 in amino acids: CASSLSGTVTYEQYF. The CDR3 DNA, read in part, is TGTGCCAGCAGCTTATCCGGGACAGTGACCTACGAG.

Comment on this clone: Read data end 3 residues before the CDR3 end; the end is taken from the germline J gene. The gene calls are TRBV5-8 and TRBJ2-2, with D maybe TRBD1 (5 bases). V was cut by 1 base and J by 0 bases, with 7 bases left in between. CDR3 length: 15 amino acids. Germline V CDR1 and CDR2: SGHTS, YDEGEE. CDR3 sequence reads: CASSLRTSNTGELFF. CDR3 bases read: TGTGCCAGCAGCTTGCGGACATCGAACACCGGGGAG. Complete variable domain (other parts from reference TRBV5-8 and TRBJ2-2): EAGVTQSPTHLIKTRGQQATLRCSPISGHTSVYWYQQALGLGLQFLLWYDEGEERNRGNFPPRFSGRQFPNYSSELNVNALELEDSALYLCASSLRTSNTGELFFGEGSRLTVL.

The DNA read from the CDR3 is TGTGCCTGGAGTCAAGGGACAGGGGCCAATTCACCA. Its translation is CAWSQGTGANSP. The full CDR3 protein reads CAWSQGTGANSPLFF. The V call is TRBV30, the J call TRBJ1-4, with 10 bases matching TRBD1. The read terminates 3 residues before the CDR3 end, so the remaining end is supplied by the germline J gene. The V gene's germline CDR1 is GTSNPN and CDR2 SVGIG (reference sequence). The CDR3 spans 15 residues.

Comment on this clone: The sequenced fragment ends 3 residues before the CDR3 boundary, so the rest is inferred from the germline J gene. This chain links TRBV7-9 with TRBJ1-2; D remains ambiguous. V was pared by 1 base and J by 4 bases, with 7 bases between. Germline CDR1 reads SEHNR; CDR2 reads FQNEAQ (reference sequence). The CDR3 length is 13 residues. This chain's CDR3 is CASSLGSVYGYTF. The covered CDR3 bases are TGTGCCAGCAGCTTAGGTAGTGTCTATGGC.

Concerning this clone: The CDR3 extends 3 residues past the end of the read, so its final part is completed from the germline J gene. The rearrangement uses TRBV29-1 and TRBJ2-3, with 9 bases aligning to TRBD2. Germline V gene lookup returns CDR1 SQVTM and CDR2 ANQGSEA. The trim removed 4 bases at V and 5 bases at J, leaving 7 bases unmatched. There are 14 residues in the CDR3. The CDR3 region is CSVVLAGKKDTQYF. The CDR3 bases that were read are TGCAGCGTTGTTCTAGCGGGAAAGAAAGATACG.

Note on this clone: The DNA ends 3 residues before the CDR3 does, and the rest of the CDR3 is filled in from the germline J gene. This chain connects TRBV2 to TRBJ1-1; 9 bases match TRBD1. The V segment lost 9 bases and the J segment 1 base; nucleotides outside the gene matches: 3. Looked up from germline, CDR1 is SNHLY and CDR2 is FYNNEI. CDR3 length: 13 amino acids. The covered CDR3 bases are TGTGCCAGTCAGGACAGGGGGAACACTGAA. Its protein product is CASQDRGNTE. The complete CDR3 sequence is CASQDRGNTEAFF.